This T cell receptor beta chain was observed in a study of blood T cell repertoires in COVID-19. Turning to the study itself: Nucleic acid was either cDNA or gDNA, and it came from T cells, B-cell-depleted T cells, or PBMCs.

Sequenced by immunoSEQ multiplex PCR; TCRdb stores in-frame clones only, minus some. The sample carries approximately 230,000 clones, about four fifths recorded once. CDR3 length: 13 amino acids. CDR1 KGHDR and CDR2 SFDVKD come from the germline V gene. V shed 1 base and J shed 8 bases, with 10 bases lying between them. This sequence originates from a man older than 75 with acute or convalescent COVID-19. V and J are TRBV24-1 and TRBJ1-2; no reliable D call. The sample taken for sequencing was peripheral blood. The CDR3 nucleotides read TGTGCCACCAGTGATTTTGGCGGGGTAGGCTACACCTTC. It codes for CATSDFGGVGYTF.